These 30 T cell receptor beta chains were all obtained from the same sample, sequenced in a study of blood T cell repertoires in COVID-19. The assay was immunoSEQ multiplex PCR, and TCRdb's table has in-frame clones only and misses some. This sample has 150,000 to 200,000 clones, with less than 90% found just once. Sequencing input: peripheral blood. The source is a woman aged 55-70 years with COVID-19, enrolled during active disease.

Regarding this clone: The identical CDR3 is also encoded by other nucleotide sequences in the sample. The chain recombines TRBV30 with TRBJ1-5; no definite D call. This CDR3 region has 13 residues. Trimming removed 0 bases at V and 4 bases at J, with 7 bases between. In germline, CDR1 is GTSNPN, CDR2 SVGIG (reference sequence). This CDR3 reads CAWSVRGNQPQHF. CDR3 DNA: TGTGCCTGGAGTGTACGAGGGAATCAGCCCCAGCATTTT.

The J gene is TRBJ1-5, the V gene TRBV27; D is possibly TRBD1 (5 bases). The germline V gene has CDR1 MNHEY and CDR2 SMNVEV (reference sequence). There are 15 residues in the CDR3. Trimming shortened V by 2 bases and J by 7 bases, and 15 bases separated the two germline ends. CDR3 sequence reads: CASSLRGKVGQPQHF. The CDR3 coding sequence is TGTGCCAGCAGTTTAAGGGGTAAGGTGGGACAGCCCCAGCATTTT.

V is TRBV6-2 or TRBV6-3 and J is TRBJ1-4; 7 nucleotides match TRBD1. Trimming removed 2 bases from V and 6 bases from J; junction bases left unmatched: 3. There are 14 residues in the CDR3. CDR1 and CDR2 (germline): MNHEY, SVGEGT. The CDR3 loop is CASSYDRVHEKLFF. CDR3 coding DNA: TGTGCCAGCAGTTACGACAGGGTGCATGAAAAACTGTTTTTT.

The chain employs TRBV30 and TRBJ1-2; D may be TRBD1 (6 bases). Per the germline V gene, CDR1 is GTSNPN and CDR2 is SVGIG (reference sequence). The CDR3 spans 13 residues. V lost 7 bases to trimming and J lost 4 bases, with 16 bases between them. The CDR3 DNA sequence: TGTGCCTATGCATTGGGGGCAAGCTATGGCTACACCTTC. As protein: CAYALGASYGYTF.

This rearrangement joins TRBV18 to TRBJ2-5, with D perhaps matching TRBD2 (6 bases). CDR1 and CDR2 from the germline V gene are KGHSH and LQKENI. Trimming left V 3 bases short and J 4 bases short, with 12 bases between. This CDR3 has 14 amino acids. The CDR3 nucleotides read TGTGCCAGCTCACCGCGGGACTCGGCAGAGACCCAGTACTTC. It encodes CASSPRDSAETQYF.

The genes are TRBV5-1 and TRBJ2-7; D gene uncertain. The CDR3 spans 16 residues. The V end was cut by 1 base, the J end by 0 bases, with 14 bases between. Germline V gene sequence: CDR1 SGHRS, CDR2 YFSETQ. The CDR3 protein is CASSLSPAQSSYEQYF. As DNA, the CDR3 is TGCGCCAGCAGCTTGAGTCCAGCGCAAAGCTCCTACGAGCAGTACTTC.

J is TRBJ2-5 and V is TRBV20-1; D is possibly TRBD1 (6 bases). The CDR3 is 11 amino acids. Per the germline V gene, CDR1 is DFQATT and CDR2 is SNEGSKA (reference sequence). CDR3 protein: CSAGQQETQYF. CDR3 bases: TGCAGCGCCGGACAGCAAGAGACCCAGTACTTC.

V usage is TRBV14 and J usage is TRBJ2-7; 8 positions match TRBD1. The CDR3 spans 14 residues. Germline trimming cut 5 bases from V and 2 bases from J; bases unmatched to any gene: 5. CDR1 and CDR2 from the germline V gene are SGHDN and FVKESK. The CDR3 region has the DNA TGTGCCAGCAGCTTGGGGACAGGAACCTACGAGCAGTACTTC. Translating gives CASSLGTGTYEQYF.

The V and J genes are TRBV5-4 and TRBJ1-1, with D uncertain. The CDR3 has 14 amino acids. Looked up from germline, CDR1 is SGHNT and CDR2 is YYREEE (reference sequence). Deletions cut 2 bases from V and 1 base from J, with 9 bases between. Here the CDR3 DNA reads TGTGCCAGCAGCTTCGGTCAGCGGAACACTGAAGCTTTCTTT. Protein sequence: CASSFGQRNTEAFF. The full variable domain, in which reference TRBV5-4 and TRBJ1-1 provide the parts outside the CDR3, is ETGVTQSPTHLIKTRGQQVTLRCSSQSGHNTVSWYQQALGQGPQFIFQYYREEENGRGNFPPRFSGLQFPNYSSELNVNALELDDSALYLCASSFGQRNTEAFFGQGTRLTVV.

V gene TRBV4-3 combines with J gene TRBJ1-4; 7 positions agree with TRBD1. Losses at the gene ends were 7 bases for V and 5 bases for J; bases not matched to a gene: 13. Germline V CDR1 and CDR2: LGHNA, YSLEER. This CDR3 comprises 16 residues. CDR3 loop: CASNPELDRVNEKLFF. The DNA of the CDR3 is TGCGCCAGCAATCCCGAGCTTGACAGGGTGAATGAAAAACTGTTTTTT.

This clone was counted a single time. This chain connects TRBV9 to TRBJ2-7; D is possibly TRBD1 (6 bases). Germline CDR1 is SGDLS and CDR2 is YYNGEE. V lost 3 bases and J lost 6, with 19 bases in between. The CDR3 covers 15 residues. For the CDR3, the DNA is TGTGCCAGCAGCGCCCTTAACACAGGGTCTGGCGAGCAGTACTTC. Protein product: CASSALNTGSGEQYF.

The chain is built from TRBV7-9 and TRBJ1-2, with 7 nucleotides matching TRBD1. This CDR3 region has 12 residues. Germline-derived CDR1 and CDR2 are SEHNR and FQNEAQ (reference sequence). The V segment lost 1 base and the J segment 8 bases; nucleotides outside the gene matches: 1. The CDR3 reads CASSLEGGGYTF. The CDR3 DNA is TGTGCCAGCAGCTTAGAAGGGGGCGGCTACACCTTC.

The chain has TRBV9 and TRBJ1-3, with a possible D match to TRBD1 (5 bases). From germline, CDR1 is SGDLS and CDR2 YYNGEE. Trimming removed 7 bases from V and 1 base from J, with 9 bases in between. The length of the CDR3 is 13 residues. The CDR3 spells CASGAGSGNTIYF. The CDR3 DNA follows: TGTGCCAGCGGGGCTGGGTCTGGAAACACCATATATTTT.

The V gene is TRBV6-5, the J gene TRBJ1-1; possibly TRBD1 for D (6 bases). V lost 6 bases, J lost 3 bases, and 14 bases lay in between. Germline V CDR1 and CDR2: MNHEY, SVGAGI. This CDR3 contains 14 residues. The CDR3 DNA reads as TGTGCCAGCAGCTGGGGGGGGCGGTACACTGAAGCTTTCTTT. This encodes CASSWGGRYTEAFF.

The chain employs TRBV12-3 or TRBV12-4 and TRBJ2-1; D unclear. The CDR3 contains 10 residues. The V and J ends lost 4 bases and 10 bases respectively, with 5 bases between them. CDR3 sequence (DNA): TGTGCCAGCAGTTCCTACGAGCAGTTCTTC. Translation: CASSSYEQFF.

The genes are TRBV7-9 and TRBJ1-2; D call uncertain. The germline V gene encodes CDR1 SEHNR and CDR2 FQNEAQ (reference sequence). This CDR3 comprises 14 residues. The V end lost 5 bases, the J end lost 1 base, and 11 bases lay between the germline ends. CDR3 region: CASSAAHLNYGYTF. In DNA, the CDR3 is TGTGCCAGCAGCGCGGCCCACCTTAACTATGGCTACACCTTC.

The chain links TRBV19 to TRBJ1-1; 9 bases agree with TRBD1. V trimming: 7 bases; J trimming: 0 bases; junction bases outside the gene matches: 6. The CDR3 runs 15 residues. The germline CDR1 and CDR2 sequences are LNHDA and SQIVND (reference sequence). Here the CDR3 DNA reads TGTGCCAGTACCCCCCGGGACAGGGTGAACACTGAAGCTTTCTTT. It specifies CASTPRDRVNTEAFF.

This chain connects TRBV5-4 to TRBJ1-1; D not resolved. With 2 bases removed from V and 1 base from J, the gap between germline ends came to 6 bases. This CDR3 has 13 amino acids. Germline V gene data show CDR1 as SGHNT and CDR2 as YYREEE (reference sequence). CDR3 loop: CASSLSSNTEAFF. The DNA for the CDR3 is TGTGCCAGCAGCTTAAGCTCGAACACTGAAGCTTTCTTT.

This clone was seen more than once but under ten times. This chain connects TRBV28 to TRBJ1-5, with D hard to call. Germline values: CDR1 MDHEN, CDR2 SYDVKM. Trimming took 3 bases from V and 7 from J, leaving 10 bases between them. The CDR3 extends over 13 amino acids. The DNA for the CDR3 is TGTGCCAGCAGTTTGGCAGTAGCACAGCCCCAGCATTTT. This codes for CASSLAVAQPQHF.

The chain joins TRBV9 to TRBJ2-5; TRBD2 matches at 15 bases. Trimming removed 4 bases from V and 4 bases from J; junction bases left unmatched: 11. Germline CDR1 and CDR2: SGDLS and YYNGEE. This CDR3 has 18 amino acids. The CDR3 loop is CASSHRTPGLAGGETQYF. The CDR3 DNA reads as TGTGCCAGCAGCCATCGTACCCCGGGACTAGCGGGAGGAGAGACCCAGTACTTC.

The CDR3 DNA follows: TGTGCCAGCAGCTTAGAGGAGGGAGATACGCAGTATTTT. Amino acid sequence: CASSLEEGDTQYF. The gene calls are TRBV7-2 and TRBJ2-3, with a weak D call TRBD2 (6 bases). Germline CDR1 is SGHTA and CDR2 is FQGNSA. V lost 1 base to trimming and J lost 5 bases, with 7 bases between them. This CDR3 spans 13 amino acids.

The rearrangement links TRBV7-8 to TRBJ2-2; D is possibly TRBD1 (6 bases). In germline, CDR1 is SGHVS, CDR2 FQNEAQ. Trimming took off 4 bases at V and 0 bases at J, with 15 bases between the two ends. The CDR3 runs to 17 residues. The CDR3 sequence is CASSYPLNRANTGELFF. In nucleotides, the CDR3 is TGTGCCAGCAGCTACCCACTAAACAGGGCGAACACCGGGGAGCTGTTTTTT.

This clone showed up just once. The rearrangement links TRBV19 to TRBJ2-2; maybe TRBD1 (6 bases). CDR1 is LNHDA and CDR2 is SQIVND in the germline V gene (reference sequence). The CDR3 loop spans 13 amino acids. The V end was cut by 4 bases, the J end by 5 bases, with 8 bases between. CDR3 region: CASSTRGTGELFF. The CDR3 DNA reads TGTGCCAGTAGTACTAGGGGGACCGGGGAGCTGTTTTTT.

V and J are TRBV4-1 and TRBJ1-6; possibly TRBD1 for D (6 bases). Trimming stripped 3 bases from V and 10 bases from J, with 13 bases between. CDR1 is MGHRA, CDR2 YSYEKL, per germline. The CDR3 sequence is 14 residues long. As DNA, the CDR3 is TGCGCCAGCAGCCATACAGGGCAAGGATCACCCCTCCACTTT. This sequence encodes CASSHTGQGSPLHF.

A note on this clone: One junction end does not reproduce the germline sequence, and a read error may be involved. The CDR3 sequence: CASSFEREGTGELFF. As DNA, the CDR3 is TGTGCTAGCAGCTTTGAGCGGGAGGGCACCGGGGAGCTGTTTTTT. V usage is TRBV7-7 and J usage is TRBJ2-2; 10 nucleotides match TRBD2. The CDR3 runs to 15 residues. CDR1 is SSHAT and CDR2 is FNYEAQ in the germline V gene (reference sequence).

This chain connects TRBV5-1 to TRBJ1-2; D perhaps matches TRBD1 (5 bases). This CDR3 region has 14 residues. Trimming cost V 0 bases and J 6 bases, with 12 bases left between them. Germline assignment: CDR1 SGHRS and CDR2 YFSETQ. The CDR3 loop is CASSLALGEDGYTF. DNA of the CDR3: TGCGCCAGCAGCTTGGCCTTAGGGGAAGATGGCTACACCTTC.

The rearrangement uses TRBV11-2 and TRBJ1-1; weak D call: TRBD1 (6 bases). CDR1 SGHAT and CDR2 FQNNGV come from the germline V gene. This CDR3 comprises 14 residues. Trimming shortened V by 2 bases and J by 5 bases, and 12 bases separated the two germline ends. Written as DNA, the CDR3 is TGTGCCAGCAGCTTAATAAGGGGGGGGACTGAAGCTTTCTTT. It is translated as CASSLIRGGTEAFF.

This sequence joins TRBV18 and TRBJ1-2, with D maybe TRBD1 (6 bases). The CDR3 runs to 15 residues. Germline loops: CDR1 KGHSH, CDR2 LQKENI. V dropped 3 bases and J dropped 0 bases, with 11 bases sitting between them. The CDR3 loop reads CASSPNREANYGYTF. CDR3 nucleotides: TGTGCCAGCTCACCCAACAGGGAAGCTAACTATGGCTACACCTTC.

The J gene is TRBJ2-7, the V gene TRBV3-1 (or the pseudogene TRBV3-2); D unclear. V lost 3 bases and J 0 bases, leaving 12 bases between the germline ends. Germline assignment: CDR1 LGHDT and CDR2 YNNKEL (reference sequence). The CDR3 covers 15 residues. The CDR3 coding sequence is TGTGCCAGCAGCCAGTTGGCCCGCGGCTCCTACGAGCAGTACTTC. It specifies CASSQLARGSYEQYF.

This chain uses TRBV3-1 (or the pseudogene TRBV3-2) with TRBJ1-2; tentative D call: TRBD1 (6 bases). Germline values: CDR1 LGHDT, CDR2 YNNKEL (reference sequence). The CDR3 runs to 15 residues. Trimming cost V 4 bases and J 1 base, with 13 bases left between them. The CDR3: CASSRNRADNYGYTF. In DNA, the CDR3 is TGTGCCAGCAGCCGGAACAGGGCGGATAACTATGGCTACACCTTC.